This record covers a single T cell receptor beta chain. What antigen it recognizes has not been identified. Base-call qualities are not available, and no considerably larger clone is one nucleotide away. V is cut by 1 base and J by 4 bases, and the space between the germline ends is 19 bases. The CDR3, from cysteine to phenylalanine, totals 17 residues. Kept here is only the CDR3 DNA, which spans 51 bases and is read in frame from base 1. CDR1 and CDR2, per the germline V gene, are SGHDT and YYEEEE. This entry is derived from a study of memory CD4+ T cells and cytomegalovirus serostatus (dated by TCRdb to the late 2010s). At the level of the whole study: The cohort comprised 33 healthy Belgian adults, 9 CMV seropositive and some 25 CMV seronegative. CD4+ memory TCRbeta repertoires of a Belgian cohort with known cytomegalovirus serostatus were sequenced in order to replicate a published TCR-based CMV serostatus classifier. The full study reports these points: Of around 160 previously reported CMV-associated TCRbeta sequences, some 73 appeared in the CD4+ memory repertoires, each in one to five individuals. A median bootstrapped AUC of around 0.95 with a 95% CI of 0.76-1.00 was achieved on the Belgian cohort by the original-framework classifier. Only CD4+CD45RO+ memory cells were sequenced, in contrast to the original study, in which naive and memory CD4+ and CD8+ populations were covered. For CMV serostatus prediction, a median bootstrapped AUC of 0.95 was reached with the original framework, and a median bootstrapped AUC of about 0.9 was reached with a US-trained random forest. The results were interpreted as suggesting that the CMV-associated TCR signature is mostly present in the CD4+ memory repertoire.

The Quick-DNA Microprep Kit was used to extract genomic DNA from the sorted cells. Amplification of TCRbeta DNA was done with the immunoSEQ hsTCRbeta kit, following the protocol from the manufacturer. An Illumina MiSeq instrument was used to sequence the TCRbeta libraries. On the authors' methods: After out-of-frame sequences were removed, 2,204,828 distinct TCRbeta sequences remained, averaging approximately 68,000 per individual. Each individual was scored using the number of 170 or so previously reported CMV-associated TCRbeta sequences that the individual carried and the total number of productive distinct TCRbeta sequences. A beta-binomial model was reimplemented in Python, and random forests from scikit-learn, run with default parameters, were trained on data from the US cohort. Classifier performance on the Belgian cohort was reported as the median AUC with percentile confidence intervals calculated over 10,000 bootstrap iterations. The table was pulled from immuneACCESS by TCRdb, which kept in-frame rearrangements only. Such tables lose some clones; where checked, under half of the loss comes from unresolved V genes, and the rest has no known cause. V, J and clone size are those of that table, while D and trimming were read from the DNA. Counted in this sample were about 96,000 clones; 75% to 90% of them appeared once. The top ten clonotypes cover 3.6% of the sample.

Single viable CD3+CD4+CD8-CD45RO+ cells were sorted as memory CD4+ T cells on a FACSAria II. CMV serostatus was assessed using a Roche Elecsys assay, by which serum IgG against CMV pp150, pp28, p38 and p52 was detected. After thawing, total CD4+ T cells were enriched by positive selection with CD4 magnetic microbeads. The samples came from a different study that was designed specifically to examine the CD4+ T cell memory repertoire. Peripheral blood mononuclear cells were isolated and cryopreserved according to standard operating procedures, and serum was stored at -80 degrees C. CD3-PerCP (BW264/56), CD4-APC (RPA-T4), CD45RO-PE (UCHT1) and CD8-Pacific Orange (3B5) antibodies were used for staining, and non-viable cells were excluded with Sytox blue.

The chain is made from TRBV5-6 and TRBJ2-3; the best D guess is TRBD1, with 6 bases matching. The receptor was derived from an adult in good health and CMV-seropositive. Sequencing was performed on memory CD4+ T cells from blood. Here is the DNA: TGTGCCAGCAGCTTGCTATTTAGGGGGAAAAGAGCAGATACGCAGTATTTT. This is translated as CASSLLFRGKRADTQYF.